Listed below are T cell receptor beta chains from one sample, sequenced in a study of sequential checkpoint blockade in melanoma. Only in-frame clones appear in the TCRdb table, and some are missing; sequencing was by immunoSEQ multiplex PCR. The sample lists roughly 540 clones; 20% to 25% were seen once. The sample in question was tumor tissue (inferred from file names), obtained from a patient given nivolumab and ipilimumab in sequence. The source is a human donor with melanoma. CDR3s include the opening cysteine and the closing phenylalanine or tryptophan. A D gene is named only where the DNA matches it firmly. Size is stated for part of the rows, as once, few or many counts, or as a class when the clone is expanded.

clone size	V gene	J gene	D gene	CDR3 DNA	CDR3 protein
large	TRBV11-3	TRBJ2-3	TRBD2	TGTGCCAGCAGCTTAGGCGGGAGGGCCATTGATACGCAGTATTTT	CASSLGGRAIDTQYF
.	TRBV19	TRBJ1-2	TRBD1	TGTGCCAGTAGTAGGGGAGACAGGGTAGGCGGCTACACCTTC	CASSRGDRVGGYTF
.	TRBV9	TRBJ2-7	TRBD1	TGTGCCAGCAGCGCTACCGGGACAGCATACGAGCAGTACTTC	CASSATGTAYEQYF
once	TRBV18	TRBJ1-3	TRBD1	TGTGCCAGCTCACCACTATCCGGGACAGGGTTGATCGCGTCTGGAAACACCATATATTTT	CASSPLSGTGLIASGNTIYF
few	TRBV11-3	TRBJ2-7	.	TGTGCCAGCAGCTTAGAGCCGAGTTCCGGGAACGAGCAGTACTTC	CASSLEPSSGNEQYF
few	TRBV19	TRBJ1-1	TRBD1	TGTGCCAGTAGGGGGCCTCTGGGACAGGGAGTGAACACTGAAGCTTTCTTT	CASRGPLGQGVNTEAFF
.	TRBV29-1	TRBJ1-1	.	TGCAGCGTTGAAGTCCTCAGTACTGAAGCTTTCTTT	CSVEVLSTEAFF
.	TRBV30	TRBJ2-1	TRBD2	TGTGCTGGACTAGCGGGTAGCTCCTACAATGAGCAGTTCTTC	CAGLAGSSYNEQFF
large	TRBV11-3	TRBJ2-7	.	TGTGCCAGCAGCTTAGATGTGGGGCCGGGGTACGAGCAGTACTTC	CASSLDVGPGYEQYF
large	TRBV19	TRBJ1-3	.	TGTGCCAGTACGTCAACTGGGGGAAACACCATATATTTT	CASTSTGGNTIYF